A single sample gave rise to the 15 T cell receptor beta chains below, sequenced in a study of human T cells and chemical hapten exposure. TCRdb reprocessed the RACE reads via MiXCR and lists one record per CDR3 protein. The sample yields about 98,000 distinct CDR3 sequences, more than 10% seen once. The time point here: pre-sensitization, week 0. Treatment of the sample: therapeutic diphenylcyclopropenone sensitization with weekly scalp DPC. Sequencing used whole blood, obtained in connection with sensitization to the hapten diphenylcyclopropenone (DPC). The source of these receptors is a woman aged 55 to 70 with alopecia areata. Some clones in this sample may be carry-over from other donors' samples.

This clonotype was counted ten times or more. The gene calls are TRBV20-1 and TRBJ2-5; no firm D call. The CDR3 spans 13 residues. Deletions cut 6 bases from V and 4 bases from J, with 15 bases between. Germline-derived CDR1 and CDR2 are DFQATT and SNEGSKA (reference sequence). CDR3 residues: CSAQHMNPETQYF. CDR3 coding DNA: TGCAGTGCACAACACATGAACCCAGAGACCCAGTACTTC.

This chain connects TRBV10-3 to TRBJ2-4; D not resolved. Germline V CDR1 and CDR2: ENHRY, SYGVKD. CDR3 length: 15 amino acids. Trimming stripped 3 bases from V and 2 bases from J, with 11 bases between. CDR3 sequence reads: CAISDSVASKNIQYF. DNA of the CDR3: TGTGCCATCAGTGACTCGGTGGCATCCAAAAACATTCAGTACTTC.

The chain couples TRBV30 to TRBJ1-2; TRBD1 might be the D (5 bases). Germline loops: CDR1 GTSNPN, CDR2 SVGIG (reference sequence). This CDR3 region has 17 residues. V was clipped by 0 bases and J by 0 bases, with 17 bases between them. CDR3 bases: TGTGCCTGGAGTGTACTCGGGGGAAAGAGCCCTAACTATGGCTACACCTTC. Encoded protein: CAWSVLGGKSPNYGYTF.

This clonotype appeared a few times. The genes are TRBV11-2 and TRBJ1-2, with 11 positions matching TRBD1. Germline CDR1 reads SGHAT; CDR2 reads FQNNGV. With V trimmed by 1 base and J by 8 bases, 6 bases remained unmatched. CDR3 length equals 15 residues. CDR3 amino acids: CASSLVDRGLRGYTF. Here the CDR3 DNA reads TGTGCCAGCAGCTTAGTGGACAGGGGGCTTCGGGGCTACACCTTC.

The genes are TRBV12-5 and TRBJ1-5; perhaps TRBD1 as D (5 bases). The length of the CDR3 is 14 residues. V was shortened by 6 bases and J by 7 bases, with 16 bases between the two germline ends. Germline assignment: CDR1 LGHNT and CDR2 FRNRAP. CDR3 protein: CASGPSGGGQPQHF. The DNA for the CDR3 is TGTGCTAGTGGACCCTCGGGGGGTGGCCAGCCCCAGCATTTT.

This clonotype was seen at least ten times. The V and J genes are TRBV30 and TRBJ2-1; no definite D call. The CDR3 covers 12 residues. V gave up 8 bases and J gave up 5 bases, with 13 bases separating them. CDR1 is GTSNPN and CDR2 is SVGIG in the germline V gene (reference sequence). CDR3 in amino acids: CAAERVDNEQFF. CDR3 coding DNA: TGTGCCGCGGAAAGGGTGGACAATGAGCAGTTCTTC.

V is TRBV20-1 and J is TRBJ2-7, with D unresolved. V was trimmed by 1 base and J by 3 bases, leaving 13 bases between them. CDR3 length: 14 amino acids. CDR1 and CDR2 (germline): DFQATT, SNEGSKA (reference sequence). CDR3 amino acids: CSARVAHLDYEQYF. CDR3 nucleotides: TGCAGTGCTAGAGTGGCCCACCTCGACTACGAGCAGTACTTC.

This clonotype was recorded a few times. This rearrangement joins TRBV7-3 to TRBJ2-1; possible D gene TRBD1, 6 bases. V shed 5 bases and J shed 4 bases, with 15 bases lying between them. This CDR3 has 15 amino acids. Germline V CDR1 and CDR2: SGHTA, FQGTGA. DNA of the CDR3: TGTGCCAGCAGCGTCGGGACACCACCTTACAATGAGCAGTTCTTC. Translated, it gives CASSVGTPPYNEQFF.

In this sample, this clonotype turned up many times. The rearrangement uses TRBV20-1 and TRBJ1-6, with a weak D call TRBD1 (5 bases). The CDR3 covers 15 residues. V was cut by 1 base and J by 6 bases, with 13 bases left in between. Germline V CDR1 and CDR2: DFQATT, SNEGSKA (reference sequence). The CDR3 reads CSARVGGYGNSPLHF. CDR3 in DNA: TGCAGTGCTAGAGTGGGGGGGTATGGTAATTCACCCCTCCACTTT.

This clonotype was observed many times. CDR3 coding DNA: TGTGCCAGCAGTTGGGAGGCCCACTATGGCTACACCTTC. This translates into CASSWEAHYGYTF. The J gene is TRBJ1-2, the V gene TRBV12-3 or TRBV12-4; no firm D call. Trimming took 4 bases from V and 3 from J, leaving 9 bases between them. The CDR3 is 13 residues long.

This rearrangement joins TRBV2 to TRBJ1-5; the match to TRBD1 covers 8 bases. The CDR3 totals 15 residues. Trimming cost V 5 bases and J 10 bases; bases outside gene matches: 13. The germline V gene has CDR1 SNHLY and CDR2 FYNNEI. In DNA, the CDR3 is TGTGCCAGCAGTAGTTCCAGGACAGGGCTTTATCCCCAGCATTTT. It encodes CASSSSRTGLYPQHF. The full variable domain, rest sourced from reference TRBV2 and TRBJ1-5, is EPEVTQTPSHQVTQMGQEVILRCVPISNHLYFYWYRQILGQKVEFLVSFYNNEISEKSEIFDDQFSVERPDGSNFTLKIRSTKLEDSAMYFCASSSSRTGLYPQHFGDGTRLSIL.

This clonotype was counted at least ten times. The rearrangement links TRBV7-9 to TRBJ2-5; D may be TRBD1 or TRBD2 (5 bases each). From germline, CDR1 is SEHNR and CDR2 FQNEAQ (reference sequence). V lost 0 bases and J lost 4, with 9 bases in between. This CDR3 comprises 14 residues. The CDR3 loop reads CASSLAAGRETQYF. CDR3 bases: TGTGCCAGCAGCTTAGCGGCAGGGAGAGAGACCCAGTACTTC.

This clonotype was found many times. An end of the junction differs from the germline gene, which may be a read error. V is TRBV6-6 and J is TRBJ2-1; 7 bases match TRBD1. Per the germline V gene, CDR1 is MNHNY and CDR2 is SVGAGI (reference sequence). The CDR3 has 12 amino acids. CDR3 amino acids: CASSDSPGQQAF. CDR3 nucleotide sequence: TGTGCCAGCAGCGATTCCCCGGGACAGCAGGCGTTC.

The rearrangement links TRBV28 to TRBJ2-5, with 13 positions matching TRBD2. Trimming removed 3 bases from V and 4 bases from J; junction bases left unmatched: 2. The germline gives CDR1 MDHEN, CDR2 SYDVKM. The CDR3 extends over 15 amino acids. For the CDR3, the DNA is TGTGCCAGCAGTTTGACTAGCGGGGGGACAGAGACCCAGTACTTC. The encoded protein is CASSLTSGGTETQYF.

This clonotype was detected many times. This rearrangement joins TRBV6-5 to TRBJ2-2, with TRBD2 matching over 9 bases. Germline V gene sequence: CDR1 MNHEY, CDR2 SVGAGI. The ends lost 6 bases at V and 2 bases at J; junction bases unmatched: 16. This CDR3 comprises 19 residues. The CDR3 spells CASSHRLAATTKNTGELFF. Here the CDR3 DNA reads TGTGCCAGCAGCCACCGACTAGCGGCTACTACGAAAAACACCGGGGAGCTGTTTTTT.